The clone carrying this T cell receptor (beta chain) is a singleton in its sample. The data are from a study of blood T cell repertoires in COVID-19. Study-wide background: The United States, Italy and Spain were the sources of the acute and convalescent COVID-19 samples.

Per the original data handling: Reference gene primer amplification in the assay estimated nucleated cell counts. Profiled with immunoSEQ multiplex PCR; TCRdb holds only in-frame clones, not every one. Clonal size and the V and J genes are those of that table, whereas D and trimming came from the DNA. The data contain roughly 180,000 clones, roughly 86% of them singletons. The CDR3 length is 14 residues. V lost 2 bases and J lost 2, with 10 bases in between. From germline, CDR1 is SGDLS and CDR2 YYNGEE. The sample taken for sequencing was peripheral blood. The V call is TRBV9, the J call TRBJ2-5; D might be TRBD2 (5 bases). The source of this sequence is a man between 40 and 49 years old who had recovered from COVID-19. The CDR3, as DNA: TGTGCCAGCAGCGTGGACTTCGGGCAAGAGACCCAGTACTTC. Translation: CASSVDFGQETQYF. Looking up the rest from reference TRBV9 and TRBJ2-5 gives the full variable domain: DSGVTQTPKHLITATGQRVTLRCSPRSGDLSVYWYQQSLDQGLQFLIQYYNGEERAKGNILERFSAQQFPDLHSELNLSSLELGDSALYFCASSVDFGQETQYFGPGTRLLVL.